The 21 T cell receptor beta chains below come from one sample, sequenced in a study of beta chain features in type 1 diabetes (dated by TCRdb to 2016 to 2018). Library prep was done by the immunoSEQ multiplex PCR assay. The entire amount of isolated RNA was reverse transcribed using the High Capacity cDNA Reverse Transcription Kit, so the sequenced TCRB transcripts were expressed ones. In its TCRdb copy, this immuneACCESS table keeps in-frame sequences only and misses some clones. Where compared with another copy, unresolved V genes explain less than half of these, and the others have no known cause. The sample profile shows around 400,000 clones; about 16% of them were found once. The ten top clones hold about 0.018% of the sample. The material sequenced was naive CD4+ T cells from blood. The cell subset or site label on this specimen signifies: true naive CD4+ T cells. The receptors stem from a woman under 30 in good health.

This clone showed up just a few times. V and J are TRBV5-1 and TRBJ2-1, with 7 bases that match TRBD1. The CDR3 consists of 14 residues. J was trimmed by 6 bases and V by 4 bases; bases with no gene match: 7. CDR1 is SGHRS, CDR2 YFSETQ, per germline. CDR3 loop: CASSPRTGPNEQFF. CDR3 nucleotides: TGCGCCAGCAGCCCGCGGACAGGACCCAATGAGCAGTTCTTC.

This clone was picked up a small number of times. The V and J genes are TRBV6-5 and TRBJ2-3; possible D gene TRBD2, 5 bases. Germline CDR1 is MNHEY and CDR2 is SVGAGI. The CDR3 is 15 amino acids. V was shortened by 0 bases and J by 2 bases, with 9 bases between the two germline ends. The CDR3 here is CASSYSWRVTDTQYF. The CDR3 DNA is TGTGCCAGCAGTTACTCGTGGCGGGTCACAGATACGCAGTATTTT.

V usage is TRBV4-3 and J usage is TRBJ2-5, with 7 bases lining up with TRBD2. V trimming: 4 bases; J trimming: 6 bases; junction bases outside the gene matches: 14. Germline V CDR1 and CDR2: LGHNA, YSLEER. The CDR3 length is 16 residues. In nucleotides, the CDR3 is TGCGCCAGCAGCCCGGGGGGAGGGCCTCTAAGAAAGACCCAGTACTTC. Its translation: CASSPGGGPLRKTQYF.

The chain uses TRBV25-1 and TRBJ2-1; no definite D call. This CDR3 has 14 residues. Trimming took 2 bases from V and 11 from J, leaving 16 bases between them. Germline V CDR1 and CDR2: MGHDK, SYGVNS. The CDR3 nucleotides are TGTGCCAGCAGTGAACCTTTTCAGGCCCGCCAGCAGTTCTTC. Amino acid sequence: CASSEPFQARQQFF. Full variable domain (remainder filled in from reference TRBV25-1 and TRBJ2-1): EADIYQTPRYLVIGTGKKITLECSQTMGHDKMYWYQQDPGMELHLIHYSYGVNSTEKGDLSSESTVSRIRTEHFPLTLESARPSHTSQYLCASSEPFQARQQFFGPGTRLTVL.

This clone showed up just a few times. CDR3 in amino acids: CAWSVLPGQGTTEAFF. In DNA, the CDR3 is TGTGCCTGGAGTGTCCTTCCGGGACAGGGGACCACTGAAGCTTTCTTT. V and J are TRBV30 and TRBJ1-1; 10 positions agree with TRBD1. V shed 0 bases and J 4 bases; nucleotides not matched to a gene: 8. Germline V gene lookup returns CDR1 GTSNPN and CDR2 SVGIG (reference sequence). CDR3 size: 16 residues.

This clone showed up just a few times. An end of the junction does not agree with germline; a read error may underlie this. V and J are TRBV5-4 and TRBJ2-2; 8 bases map to TRBD1. The CDR3 length is 17 residues. CDR1 is SGHNT, CDR2 YYREEE, per germline (reference sequence). The CDR3 nucleotides are TGTGCCAGCACCTTGGGCCTGGGACAGGCGAACACCGGGGAGCTGTTTTTT. Translating it yields CASTLGLGQANTGELFF. The whole variable domain, remainder taken from reference TRBV5-4 and TRBJ2-2, is ETGVTQSPTHLIKTRGQQVTLRCSSQSGHNTVSWYQQALGQGPQFIFQYYREEENGRGNFPPRFSGLQFPNYSSELNVNALELDDSALYLCASTLGLGQANTGELFFGEGSRLTVL.

Only a few counts were recorded for this clone. This chain links TRBV5-6 with TRBJ1-5; 7 positions match TRBD1. Germline CDR1 reads SGHDT; CDR2 reads YYEEEE. The CDR3 runs 15 residues. V shed 1 base, J shed 7 bases, and the junction held 8 bases outside the gene matches. The CDR3, as DNA: TGTGCCAGCAGCTTGAGACAGGGTTTTGACCAGCCCCAGCATTTT. It encodes CASSLRQGFDQPQHF.

This rearrangement joins TRBV4-2 to TRBJ2-7, with TRBD1 identical over 8 bases. The germline gives CDR1 LGHNA, CDR2 YNFKEQ. CDR3 size: 15 residues. The V and J ends lost 5 bases and 3 bases, in that order; junction bases with no gene match: 9. The DNA for the CDR3 is TGTGCCAGCAGCGAAGGACAGGGAGGCGACTACGAGCAGTACTTC. Amino acids: CASSEGQGGDYEQYF.

In its sample, this clone was seen a few times. J is TRBJ2-1 and V is TRBV4-1; possibly TRBD2 for D (6 bases). Germline-derived CDR1 and CDR2 are MGHRA and YSYEKL. This CDR3 has 16 amino acids. V was pared by 7 bases and J by 8 bases, with 24 bases between. CDR3 region: CASNGRLEVNMHEQFF. CDR3 DNA: TGCGCCAGCAACGGTAGACTAGAAGTAAACATGCATGAGCAGTTCTTC.

This clone was counted only a few times. The CDR3 region has the DNA TGTGCCTGGAGCGATACGGGACTAGCGGCGCAAGAGACCCAGTACTTC. It translates to CAWSDTGLAAQETQYF. The chain joins TRBV30 to TRBJ2-5; 11 bases are shared with TRBD2. With 3 bases clipped from V and 2 bases from J, the junction kept 8 bases outside the gene matches. The V gene's germline CDR1 is GTSNPN and CDR2 SVGIG (reference sequence). The CDR3 sequence is 16 residues long.

This clone has just one count. The V call is TRBV5-5, the J call TRBJ2-5; no firm D call. Per the germline V gene, CDR1 is SGHKS and CDR2 is YYEKEE (reference sequence). The ends were cut back, 7 bases at V and 3 bases at J, with 4 bases in the middle. The CDR3 is made up of 10 amino acids. The CDR3 sequence is CASGEETQYF. In DNA form, the CDR3 reads TGTGCCAGCGGAGAAGAGACCCAGTACTTC.

The rearrangement joins TRBV5-1 to TRBJ2-6; D is possibly TRBD2 (6 bases). Looked up from germline, CDR1 is SGHRS and CDR2 is YFSETQ. The CDR3 covers 14 residues. V gave up 10 bases and J gave up 4 bases, with 15 bases separating them. CDR3 in DNA: TGCGCCGCCTGGGGGGATTCCGGGGCCAACGTCCTGACTTTC. Its translation: CAAWGDSGANVLTF. Full variable domain (remainder filled in from reference TRBV5-1 and TRBJ2-6): KAGVTQTPRYLIKTRGQQVTLSCSPISGHRSVSWYQQTPGQGLQFLFEYFSETQRNKGNFPGRFSGRQFSNSRSEMNVSTLELGDSALYLCAAWGDSGANVLTFGAGSRLTVL.

The sample holds a few counts of this clone. The chain is built from TRBV18 and TRBJ2-1; D is perhaps TRBD2 (6 bases). The germline CDR1 and CDR2 sequences are KGHSH and LQKENI. This CDR3 is built from 14 residues. V was trimmed by 3 bases and J by 9 bases, leaving 15 bases between them. DNA of the CDR3: TGTGCCAGCTCACCGGGACTCCGGAATACTGAGCAGTTCTTC. The encoded protein is CASSPGLRNTEQFF.

This clone was picked up a small number of times. The chain couples TRBV28 to TRBJ2-7, with D perhaps matching TRBD2 (5 bases). Between the trimmed V and J ends, which lost 8 bases and 3 bases, there was a span of 11 bases. The CDR3 loop spans 12 amino acids. Germline CDR1 and CDR2: MDHEN and SYDVKM. This CDR3 reads CASENGNYEQYF. CDR3 coding DNA: TGTGCCAGCGAGAACGGGAACTACGAGCAGTACTTC.

V gene TRBV27 combines with J gene TRBJ2-7; a possible D gene is TRBD2 (5 bases). V lost 1 base to trimming and J lost 0 bases, with 10 bases between them. The V gene's germline CDR1 is MNHEY and CDR2 SMNVEV (reference sequence). The CDR3 covers 15 residues. CDR3 sequence: CASSLYRGPSYEQYF. In DNA, the CDR3 is TGTGCCAGCAGTTTATATCGCGGGCCCTCCTACGAGCAGTACTTC.

This rearrangement joins TRBV7-6 to TRBJ2-7; D is undetermined. Germline V gene lookup returns CDR1 SGHVS and CDR2 FNYEAQ. The CDR3 spans 13 residues. V was clipped by 1 base and J by 3 bases, with 7 bases between them. The CDR3: CASSLDRFYEQYF. For the CDR3, the DNA is TGTGCCAGCAGCTTAGATCGGTTCTACGAGCAGTACTTC.

This clone was seen a handful of times. The chain employs TRBV27 and TRBJ2-4; D unresolved. CDR1 is MNHEY, CDR2 SMNVEV, per germline (reference sequence). This CDR3 is 15 amino acids long. The V end was cut by 10 bases, the J end by 0 bases, with 16 bases between. The CDR3 DNA follows: TGTGCCATCATTCTAGGAAAACTAGCCAAAAACATTCAGTACTTC. This translates into CAIILGKLAKNIQYF.

This clone has only a few counts. This chain uses TRBV7-3 with TRBJ2-7; 12 bases fit TRBD2. V gave up 2 bases and J gave up 1 base; unmatched junction bases: 3. The CDR3 loop spans 16 amino acids. The germline V gene has CDR1 SGHTA and CDR2 FQGTGA. CDR3 in amino acids: CASSLSGLAGSYEQYF. DNA for the CDR3: TGTGCCAGCAGCTTATCCGGACTAGCGGGATCCTACGAGCAGTACTTC.

J is TRBJ2-1 and V is TRBV7-2, with a weak D call TRBD2 (5 bases). Trimming removed 3 bases at V and 9 bases at J, with 12 bases between. The germline V gene encodes CDR1 SGHTA and CDR2 FQGNSA. The CDR3 runs 13 residues. CDR3 DNA sequence: TGTGCCAGCAGCTTGACTGGGCGGGTTGAGCAGTTCTTC. This sequence encodes CASSLTGRVEQFF.

The chain joins TRBV6-5 to TRBJ1-1; a weak D match, TRBD1 (6 bases). Looked up from germline, CDR1 is MNHEY and CDR2 is SVGAGI. The length of the CDR3 is 15 residues. V was shortened by 0 bases and J by 7 bases, with 15 bases between the two germline ends. DNA of the CDR3: TGTGCCAGCAGTTACTCGACACAGGGCCGGGGTGAAGCTTTCTTT. This sequence encodes CASSYSTQGRGEAFF.

This chain connects TRBV5-6 to TRBJ1-2; D remains ambiguous. With 3 bases removed from V and 4 bases from J, the gap between germline ends came to 10 bases. Germline V gene data show CDR1 as SGHDT and CDR2 as YYEEEE. The CDR3 has 13 amino acids. The CDR3 DNA reads TGTGCCAGCAGCTCAACGAGAGGCTATGGCTACACCTTC. It encodes CASSSTRGYGYTF.